This T cell receptor beta chain is drawn from a study of monozygotic twins with cystic fibrosis. Data came from immunoSEQ multiplex PCR; TCRdb stores just in-frame clones and leaves some out. The sample records thousands of clones, 96% being singletons. The sequence was obtained from a boy aged 2 to 10 with cystic fibrosis. Input material: blood.

The CDR3 DNA follows: TGTGCCAGCAGCCTAAATGCAGGGCATCAAGAGACCCAGTACTTC. Translation gives CASSLNAGHQETQYF. The chain joins TRBV9 to TRBJ2-5; tentatively, D is TRBD1 (5 bases). CDR1 is SGDLS and CDR2 is YYNGEE in the germline V gene. This CDR3 spans 15 amino acids. V was shortened by 4 bases and J by 2 bases, with 15 bases between the two germline ends.